This is a list of T cell receptor beta chains from one sample in a study of shared clonotypes between healthy human individuals. TCRdb's table, derived via immunoSEQ multiplex PCR, lists solely in-frame clones and lacks some. The sample records approximately 980,000 clones, approximately 80% being singletons. Sample: memory CD4+ T cells sorted from blood. The receptors were sampled from a man aged 18 to 35 in good health. Each CDR3 is given with its conserved first and last residue. The order of the fields is J gene, V gene, D gene, clone size, CDR3 DNA, CDR3 protein. The D gene is left open where the match is weak. The listing skips clone size in some rows; elsewhere it reads once, few, many or a size class.

j_call: TRBJ1-4
v_call: TRBV28
d_call: .
clone_size: few
cdr3_nt: TGTGCCAGCAGCTCGCGGACAGACTATAATGAAAAACTGTTTTTT
cdr3_aa: CASSSRTDYNEKLFF

j_call: TRBJ1-6
v_call: TRBV5-5
d_call: .
clone_size: .
cdr3_nt: TGTGCCAGCAGCTTGGAGGTCACAGGAGGACTTTCACCCCTCCACTTT
cdr3_aa: CASSLEVTGGLSPLHF

j_call: TRBJ1-1
v_call: TRBV19
d_call: TRBD1
clone_size: .
cdr3_nt: TGTGCCAGTATTAATCCCAGCGGACAGGGAGGTCCCGCGGGGGCTGAAGCTTTCTTT
cdr3_aa: CASINPSGQGGPAGAEAFF

j_call: TRBJ2-1
v_call: TRBV21-1
d_call: .
clone_size: many
cdr3_nt: TGTGCCAGCCGACCGGCACTAGCGGGAAACAATGAGCAGTTCTTC
cdr3_aa: CASRPALAGNNEQFF

j_call: TRBJ2-2
v_call: TRBV10-1
d_call: .
clone_size: .
cdr3_nt: TGCGCCAGCAGTCCCGATACACTCACCGGGGAGCTGTTTTTT
cdr3_aa: CASSPDTLTGELFF

j_call: TRBJ1-1
v_call: TRBV7-8
d_call: TRBD1
clone_size: .
cdr3_nt: TGTGCCAGCAGCCTGGACAGGGAAACTGAAGCTTTCTTT
cdr3_aa: CASSLDRETEAFF

j_call: TRBJ1-4
v_call: TRBV11-2
d_call: .
clone_size: .
cdr3_nt: TGTGCCAGCAGCTTAGAGGTCAGGAATGGTGAAAAACTGTTTTTT
cdr3_aa: CASSLEVRNGEKLFF

j_call: TRBJ1-2
v_call: TRBV29-1
d_call: TRBD1
clone_size: .
cdr3_nt: TGCAGCGCTTGGACAGGGATCGGTGGCTACACCTTC
cdr3_aa: CSAWTGIGGYTF

j_call: TRBJ1-3
v_call: TRBV29-1
d_call: .
clone_size: .
cdr3_nt: TGCAGCGTTGTAGGGGTTGAGGGATCTGGAAACACCATATATTTT
cdr3_aa: CSVVGVEGSGNTIYF

j_call: TRBJ2-7
v_call: TRBV5-4
d_call: TRBD2
clone_size: few
cdr3_nt: TGTGCCAGCAGCGTTGGGACTACACTACCTTACGAGCAGTACTTC
cdr3_aa: CASSVGTTLPYEQYF

j_call: TRBJ2-3
v_call: TRBV6-4
d_call: .
clone_size: .
cdr3_nt: TGTGCCAGCAGTGGTGGAAATACGCAGTATTTT
cdr3_aa: CASSGGNTQYF

j_call: TRBJ2-3
v_call: TRBV19
d_call: TRBD2
clone_size: few
cdr3_nt: TGTGCCAGTAGTATTCCCGGAGCGGGGGGCCCAGATACGCAGTATTTT
cdr3_aa: CASSIPGAGGPDTQYF

j_call: TRBJ1-4
v_call: TRBV4-1
d_call: .
clone_size: .
cdr3_nt: TGCGCCAGCAGCCCAGGACTTGGACAGACTAATGAAAAACTGTTTTTT
cdr3_aa: CASSPGLGQTNEKLFF

j_call: TRBJ2-5
v_call: TRBV10-1
d_call: TRBD1
clone_size: .
cdr3_nt: TGCGCCAGCAGTTCCCGGACAGGCCAAGAGACCCAGTACTTC
cdr3_aa: CASSSRTGQETQYF

j_call: TRBJ2-3
v_call: TRBV7-2
d_call: .
clone_size: .
cdr3_nt: TGTGCCAGCAGCGTAATAACTACTACGCAGTATTTT
cdr3_aa: CASSVITTTQYF

j_call: TRBJ2-4
v_call: TRBV29-1
d_call: .
clone_size: .
cdr3_nt: TGCAGCGTCGGCTCGCCGGGGGCTTTTCAGTACTTC
cdr3_aa: CSVGSPGAFQYF

j_call: TRBJ1-5
v_call: TRBV30
d_call: TRBD1
clone_size: few
cdr3_nt: TGTGCCTGGAACTACAGGGGCGGTGGTCAGCCCCAGCATTTT
cdr3_aa: CAWNYRGGGQPQHF

j_call: TRBJ1-1
v_call: TRBV4-3
d_call: .
clone_size: .
cdr3_nt: TGCGCCAGCAGTCCCTATGGGACGGTGAACACTGAAGCTTTCTTT
cdr3_aa: CASSPYGTVNTEAFF

j_call: TRBJ2-5
v_call: TRBV7-3
d_call: .
clone_size: .
cdr3_nt: TGTGCCAGCAGCCCCAGCGGGTGGTACCAAGAGACCCAGTACTTC
cdr3_aa: CASSPSGWYQETQYF

j_call: TRBJ1-4
v_call: TRBV9
d_call: .
clone_size: .
cdr3_nt: TGTGCCAGCAGCGTAGGCCAGGGCCATGAAAAACTGTTTTTT
cdr3_aa: CASSVGQGHEKLFF

j_call: TRBJ1-1
v_call: TRBV11-2
d_call: TRBD1
clone_size: .
cdr3_nt: TGTGCCAGCAGCAAATCCGGGACAGTGAACACTGAAGCTTTCTTT
cdr3_aa: CASSKSGTVNTEAFF

j_call: TRBJ2-7
v_call: TRBV10-1
d_call: .
clone_size: .
cdr3_nt: TGCGCCAGCAGTGAGGGCCTAGCTCTCGAGCAGTACTTC
cdr3_aa: CASSEGLALEQYF

j_call: TRBJ2-7
v_call: TRBV5-6
d_call: .
clone_size: .
cdr3_nt: TGTGCCAGCAACAAGGACAGGAGGGGCTACGAGCAGTACTTC
cdr3_aa: CASNKDRRGYEQYF

j_call: TRBJ2-3
v_call: TRBV5-4
d_call: TRBD2
clone_size: .
cdr3_nt: TGTGCCAGCAGCGCTGGGAGCGGGAGTATTACAGATACGCAGTATTTT
cdr3_aa: CASSAGSGSITDTQYF

j_call: TRBJ2-4
v_call: TRBV11-2
d_call: TRBD2
clone_size: few
cdr3_nt: TGTGCCAGCAGCTGGGACCCTTCTAGCGGGGTAGCCAAAAACATTCAGTACTTC
cdr3_aa: CASSWDPSSGVAKNIQYF

j_call: TRBJ1-2
v_call: TRBV11-2
d_call: TRBD1
clone_size: .
cdr3_nt: TGTGCCAGCAGCCCCGACAGGGGGTATGGCTACACCTTC
cdr3_aa: CASSPDRGYGYTF

j_call: TRBJ1-2
v_call: TRBV28
d_call: .
clone_size: few
cdr3_nt: TGTGCCAGCAGATCGGACTATGGCTACACCTTC
cdr3_aa: CASRSDYGYTF

j_call: TRBJ1-2
v_call: TRBV6-6
d_call: .
clone_size: .
cdr3_nt: TGTGCCAGCAGTAAGGGGGGCGACTATGGCTACACCTTC
cdr3_aa: CASSKGGDYGYTF

j_call: TRBJ1-2
v_call: TRBV5-4
d_call: .
clone_size: few
cdr3_nt: TGTGCCAGCAGCTTGTGGGCCACTAACTATGGCTACACCTTC
cdr3_aa: CASSLWATNYGYTF

j_call: TRBJ2-2
v_call: TRBV10-3
d_call: TRBD1
clone_size: once
cdr3_nt: TGTGCCATCACCCCCGGGACAGGGGAAGCATTGATTAACACCGGGGAGCTGTTTTTT
cdr3_aa: CAITPGTGEALINTGELFF

j_call: TRBJ2-7
v_call: TRBV7-8
d_call: TRBD1
clone_size: .
cdr3_nt: TGTGCCAGCAGCATCCAGCTTACGGGCCTTAACAGGGGGCGAATAGAATACGAGCAGTACTTC
cdr3_aa: CASSIQLTGLNRGRIEYEQYF

j_call: TRBJ2-5
v_call: TRBV18
d_call: .
clone_size: .
cdr3_nt: TGTGCCAGCTCACCACAAAGGGCGGTAGAGACCCAGTACTTC
cdr3_aa: CASSPQRAVETQYF

j_call: TRBJ2-7
v_call: TRBV7-2
d_call: TRBD2
clone_size: .
cdr3_nt: TGTGCCAGCAGCTTAGAAGGCGGGAGCTACGAGCAGTACTTC
cdr3_aa: CASSLEGGSYEQYF

j_call: TRBJ2-3
v_call: TRBV20-1
d_call: .
clone_size: .
cdr3_nt: TGCAGTGCCGGGACCGGAGGCCCTCCGTATTTT
cdr3_aa: CSAGTGGPPYF

j_call: TRBJ2-3
v_call: TRBV7-9
d_call: .
clone_size: .
cdr3_nt: TGTGCCAGCAGCCCCCTACTGGGGGAGCGCCTTAGGGATACGCAGTATTTT
cdr3_aa: CASSPLLGERLRDTQYF

j_call: TRBJ1-2
v_call: TRBV27
d_call: .
clone_size: few
cdr3_nt: TGTGCCAGCAGTCGAAACCGACAGGATGCGAACTATGGCTACACCTTC
cdr3_aa: CASSRNRQDANYGYTF